This TCR beta chain was sequenced in a study of T-cell reconstitution after alpha-beta-depleted transplantation in children. Findings and caveats of the study: For some patients, TCRbeta diversity was high at day 60 because of recipient T cells and thymic progenitors that survived.

CDR3 length: 14 amino acids. V lost 6 bases to trimming and J lost 5 bases, with 14 bases between them. CDR1 is DFQATT and CDR2 is SNEGSKA in the germline V gene (reference sequence). Notes on this clonotype: Its antigen is still unknown.

The TCRbeta library was prepared with unique molecular identifiers. TCRdb re-analysed the PCR reads in MiXCR, keeping a single row per CDR3 protein. The sample holds tens of thousands of distinct CDR3 sequences, around half seen once. The V and J genes are TRBV20-1 and TRBJ1-6; D possibly corresponds to TRBD1 (6 bases). The sample was peripheral blood, taken before TCRalphabeta/CD19-depleted stem cell transplant. This sequence originates from a boy in the first two years of life with SCID, due to receive a stem cell transplant. This CDR3 is CSAKGDANNSPLHF. Written as DNA, the CDR3 is TGCAGTGCCAAGGGGGACGCGAATAATTCACCCCTCCACTTT.